The rows below give T cell receptor beta chains drawn from one sample of a study of healthy donors' naive CD4 and CD8 T cells. MiXCR was run by TCRdb on the reads, yielding one entry per CDR3 protein. The data hold about 180,000 distinct CDR3 sequences, with around 80% observed a single time. What was sequenced was naive CD4+ and CD8+ T cells sorted from blood, pooled from several donors. The receptors were gathered from a pool of human donors in good health; the sample pools cells from several healthy donors. CDR3s include the opening cysteine and the closing phenylalanine or tryptophan. D genes are given only for firm matches. A row's size may be missing; if present it is once, few, many or a size class.

TRBJ2-1,.,TRBD1,TRBV27,CASSFGTGGKNEQFF,TGTGCCAGCAGTTTCGGGACAGGGGGGAAGAATGAGCAGTTCTTC
TRBJ2-3,.,.,TRBV6-5,CASSYSTAARDTQYF,TGTGCCAGCAGTTACTCTACAGCGGCGCGAGATACGCAGTATTTT
TRBJ2-1,.,TRBD1,TRBV19,CASQRQGHNNEQFF,TGTGCCAGCCAACGACAGGGTCACAACAATGAGCAGTTCTTC
TRBJ1-1,.,.,TRBV19,CASSPRQDRTTEAFF,TGTGCCAGTAGTCCGAGACAGGATCGAACCACTGAAGCTTTCTTT
TRBJ1-2,.,TRBD1,TRBV12-3/TRBV12-4,CASSPDRGTGYTF,TGTGCCAGCAGCCCGGACAGGGGTACTGGCTACACCTTC
TRBJ2-3,.,.,TRBV5-6,CASSAIVGGPTDTQYF,TGTGCCAGCAGCGCTATCGTCGGGGGGCCGACAGATACGCAGTATTTT
TRBJ1-6,once,.,TRBV29-1,CSVGAGPPYNSPLHF,TGCAGCGTTGGGGCAGGGCCCCCCTATAATTCACCCCTCCACTTT
TRBJ2-7,.,TRBD1,TRBV20-1,CSAREGQGVYEQYF,TGCAGTGCTAGAGAGGGACAGGGGGTCTACGAGCAGTACTTC
TRBJ1-5,.,TRBD1,TRBV5-6,CASSNSFSGTGGHNQPQHF,TGTGCCAGCAGCAACTCTTTCTCCGGGACAGGCGGCCACAATCAGCCCCAGCATTTT
TRBJ2-5,.,.,TRBV5-1,CASSYSQETQYF,TGCGCCAGCAGCTATAGCCAAGAGACCCAGTACTTC
TRBJ2-7,.,.,TRBV19,CASSTGTGYEQYF,TGTGCCAGTAGTACGGGGACCGGTTACGAGCAGTACTTC
TRBJ2-7,.,TRBD2,TRBV6-6,CASSSGLAGPSYEQYF,TGTGCCAGCAGCTCGGGACTAGCGGGCCCCTCCTACGAGCAGTACTTC
TRBJ2-7,.,.,TRBV10-3,CAISGGSLTSYEQYF,TGTGCCATCAGTGGGGGTAGCCTAACTTCCTACGAGCAGTACTTC
TRBJ2-7,.,TRBD1,TRBV6-5,CASSYSNPGQGAYEQYF,TGTGCCAGCAGTTACTCGAATCCCGGACAGGGGGCTTACGAGCAGTACTTC
TRBJ2-2,.,TRBD1,TRBV29-1,CSVTGTGGTGELFF,TGCAGCGTCACCGGGACAGGAGGCACCGGGGAGCTGTTTTTT
TRBJ2-1,.,.,TRBV29-1,CSVETSLWELTYNEQFF,TGCAGCGTTGAAACGTCCTTGTGGGAGCTGACCTACAATGAGCAGTTCTTC
TRBJ2-7,once,.,TRBV18,CASSPIDRNHEQYF,TGTGCCAGCTCACCAATTGACAGGAACCACGAGCAGTACTTC
TRBJ2-7,.,TRBD2,TRBV29-1,CSASGTSGRTTYEQYF,TGCAGCGCCTCCGGGACTAGCGGGAGGACGACCTACGAGCAGTACTTC
TRBJ2-7,once,TRBD1,TRBV6-6,CATLRGQGSYEQYF,TGTGCCACCTTGAGGGGGCAGGGCTCCTACGAGCAGTACTTC
TRBJ1-1,.,.,TRBV29-1,CSVSSPRQVEAFF,TGCAGCGTTTCCAGCCCTCGACAAGTTGAAGCTTTCTTT
TRBJ1-1,.,TRBD1,TRBV5-1,CASSKGQGPEAFF,TGCGCCAGCAGTAAGGGACAGGGGCCTGAAGCTTTCTTT
TRBJ2-5,.,TRBD2,TRBV12-3/TRBV12-4,CASSSGRRETQYF,TGTGCCAGCAGTAGCGGGAGGAGGGAGACCCAGTACTTC
TRBJ2-1,once,.,TRBV29-1,CSVDWSSYNEQFF,TGCAGCGTGGACTGGAGCTCCTACAATGAGCAGTTCTTC
TRBJ1-1,few,.,TRBV29-1,CSVEASPFGKGTEAFF,TGCAGCGTTGAAGCGAGCCCTTTCGGAAAAGGAACTGAAGCTTTCTTT
TRBJ1-3,.,.,TRBV29-1,CSVEDRAGAGNTIYF,TGCAGCGTTGAAGATCGGGCAGGGGCTGGAAACACCATATATTTT